These T cell receptor beta chains were read from a single sample in a study of blood T cell repertoires in COVID-19. Only in-frame clones appear in the TCRdb table, and some are missing; sequencing was by immunoSEQ multiplex PCR. The sample lists some 300,000 clones, around 90% seen once, with 6.3% in the top ten. Material: peripheral blood. All receptors come from a woman aged 45-65 years with COVID-19, enrolled during active disease. Each CDR3 is given with its conserved first and last residue. The order of the fields is J gene, V gene, CDR3 protein.

J: TRBJ1-2
V: TRBV7-9
CDR3: CASSSFTGVGGYTF

J: TRBJ1-5
V: TRBV29-1
CDR3: CSVEFAGAGPQHF

J: TRBJ2-2
V: TRBV5-4
CDR3: CASSLEDWENTGELFF

J: TRBJ2-1
V: TRBV30
CDR3: CAWSVRSFGSYNEQFF

J: TRBJ2-3
V: TRBV6-2/TRBV6-3
CDR3: CASSYSKTSLGTDTQYF

J: TRBJ2-2
V: TRBV19
CDR3: CASSDRGGPNTGELFF

J: TRBJ2-2
V: TRBV7-7
CDR3: CASSLTGVTGELFF

J: TRBJ2-1
V: TRBV9
CDR3: CASSQAGYLYNEQFF

J: TRBJ1-2
V: TRBV5-1
CDR3: CASSYQGATGAYNYGYTF

J: TRBJ2-3
V: TRBV9
CDR3: CASSVEHGRASDTQYF

J: TRBJ1-1
V: TRBV30
CDR3: CAWSGQPNTEAFF

J: TRBJ1-1
V: TRBV5-4
CDR3: CASSPRQGALMEAFF

J: TRBJ2-1
V: TRBV29-1
CDR3: CSVGGGGPINEQFF

J: TRBJ2-7
V: TRBV5-3
CDR3: CARSEATSGRGGPPYEQYF

J: TRBJ1-2
V: TRBV14
CDR3: CASSPGGPGDYGYTF

J: TRBJ2-1
V: TRBV5-1
CDR3: CASSLVPYNEQFF

J: TRBJ1-1
V: TRBV30
CDR3: CAWSREVEAFF

J: TRBJ1-4
V: TRBV15
CDR3: CATSRLGGDNEKLFF

J: TRBJ2-1
V: TRBV21-1
CDR3: CASSKWIGGHPIYNEQFF

J: TRBJ1-5
V: TRBV2
CDR3: CASSEGQGYDSNQPQHF

J: TRBJ2-7
V: TRBV27
CDR3: CASSPGTVPYEQYF

J: TRBJ1-2
V: TRBV7-2
CDR3: CASSLGGGYGYTF

J: TRBJ1-5
V: TRBV6-5
CDR3: CASSRGGQGGQPQHF

J: TRBJ2-5
V: TRBV29-1
CDR3: CSVRRGQETQYF

J: TRBJ2-5
V: TRBV7-6
CDR3: CASSFLAGVAETQYF

J: TRBJ2-7
V: TRBV5-4
CDR3: CASSKTSGRAGSEQYF

J: TRBJ2-1
V: TRBV7-7
CDR3: CASSLGLAGYNEQFF

J: TRBJ2-1
V: TRBV7-6
CDR3: CASSLVRDTSIYNEQFF

J: TRBJ1-5
V: TRBV7-9
CDR3: CASSLMRRGLVSGQPQHF

J: TRBJ2-1
V: TRBV24-1
CDR3: CATSDPRDRAYNEQFF

J: TRBJ2-7
V: TRBV29-1
CDR3: CSVEDLGDRGMYEQYF

J: TRBJ2-1
V: TRBV15
CDR3: CATSREGGGRDNEQFF

J: TRBJ1-1
V: TRBV20-1
CDR3: CSASKNTEAFF

J: TRBJ2-1
V: TRBV19
CDR3: CASSIGPAGVLRSYNEQFF

J: TRBJ1-2
V: TRBV4-3
CDR3: CASSQDLGDQTGGSGYTF

J: TRBJ1-2
V: TRBV19
CDR3: CASRLDRVNGYTF

J: TRBJ1-4
V: TRBV5-4
CDR3: CASSIRTGGGEKLFF

J: TRBJ1-1
V: TRBV7-9
CDR3: CASSLAGVREMNTEAFF

J: TRBJ1-5
V: TRBV2
CDR3: CASSQDRPYSNQPQHF

J: TRBJ2-7
V: TRBV30
CDR3: CAWSPGTSGLYEQYF

J: TRBJ2-5
V: TRBV18
CDR3: CASSPPPRGRWEETQYF

J: TRBJ2-7
V: TRBV27
CDR3: CASRSGQGSSYEQYF

J: TRBJ2-3
V: TRBV5-1
CDR3: CASSLPSGSSATQYF

J: TRBJ1-2
V: TRBV13
CDR3: CASSSGTGPIF

J: TRBJ2-7
V: TRBV7-8
CDR3: CASSLGGQGKYEQYF

J: TRBJ2-2
V: TRBV3-1/TRBV3-2
CDR3: CASSHLAGGPYGELFF

J: TRBJ2-1
V: TRBV4-2
CDR3: CASSQTSSQYNEQFF

J: TRBJ1-2
V: TRBV4-1
CDR3: CASSHGDGDRGFGYTF

J: TRBJ2-1
V: TRBV5-1
CDR3: CASSLRLVSDEQFF

J: TRBJ1-2
V: TRBV5-1
CDR3: CASSTPGTGGSYGYTF

J: TRBJ2-1
V: TRBV27
CDR3: CASSRVPLGQRGGTYNEQFF